The clone carrying this T cell receptor beta chain was seen ten or more times. TCR beta CDR3 regions were amplified from RNA transcripts. Scientists carried out first-round RT-PCR using HTBI primers and then a second-round multiplex PCR. TCRdb passed the multiplex PCR reads through MiXCR, listing each CDR3 protein once. The sample has 300,000 to 400,000 distinct CDR3 sequences, roughly a sixth seen once. The data were obtained in a study of Graves' ophthalmopathy and Graves' hyperthyroidism. Ophthalmopathic donors had moderate-to-severe activity, CAS ≥3 and NOSPECS ≥4, with disease that had lasted under 3 months. Reliance was placed on clinical symptoms, serum thyroxine, TRAb, thyroid ultrasound and orbital computed tomography for diagnosis. The CDR3 totals 14 residues. The germline V and J ends were trimmed by 0 bases and 3 bases, with 8 bases remaining between them. Looked up from germline, CDR1 is MNHEY and CDR2 is SVGAGI.

The sequence derives from an adult man with Graves' ophthalmopathy. Sequencing input: peripheral blood. The chain couples TRBV6-5 to TRBJ1-2; no clear D gene. CDR3 in amino acids: CASSYSVEDYGYTF. The DNA of the CDR3 is TGTGCCAGCAGTTACTCGGTGGAAGACTATGGCTACACCTTC.